This T cell receptor (beta chain) is drawn from a study of cytomegalovirus exposure and HLA in healthy donors (dated by TCRdb to 2016 to 2017). In terms of the full investigation: An earlier analysis of 587 of the donors reported 250 to 350 Gb of sequence data and some 110 million unique TCR beta sequences obtained from approximately 180 million T cells. An early release covering more than 500 HLA-typed donors comprised approximately 290 gigabases of sequencing data and 85 million or so unique TCR sequences. Of the roughly 400 genotyped donors, roughly 80% fell in the genetic ancestry cluster associated with self-reported Caucasian donors. The aim of the study was to test whether cataloging public T cell receptors could identify signatures of past pathogen exposure. The study used immunosequencing to profile the T cell repertoires of hundreds of subjects and linked those repertoires to cytomegalovirus serostatus. Along with the roughly 700-subject first cohort, a separate validation cohort of 120 different subjects was used. The study combined high-throughput TCR immunosequencing, statistical association of individual TCRs with disease status, and machine learning to predict cytomegalovirus infection status. A later analysis re-examined previously published TCR beta repertoires from about 670 donors and added high-resolution HLA genotyping to investigate patterns of TCR occurrence. The later analysis used no new phenotypic data to find candidate immune exposures, relying instead on TCR beta sequences and their occurrence across donors. In an earlier analysis of 550 to 700 of the donors, high-throughput TCR beta sequencing was used to judge whether each TCR beta V gene segment behaved as functional or pseudogenic. Donor age, sex, ethnicity and CMV serostatus were compiled together with the repertoire data. A later genetic analysis used genome-wide SNP genotypes for 398 of the 666 donors, treating that subset as a discovery cohort. All discovery cohort repertoires had been generated on a single sequencing platform. HLA typing covered class I and class II loci at four-digit resolution. Typing coverage varied by locus: 629-630 donors for A, B, C, DRB1 and DQB1; approximately 500 for DQA1; approximately 610 for DPA1; about 450 for DPB1. Because of strong linkage in the cohort, a handful of DR-DQ haplotypes were treated as single units for association and clustering. Among roughly 400 genotyped donors of the cohort, an average of about 240,000 unique TCR beta nucleotide sequences was sequenced per donor, of which 15% to 20% were non-productive.

The library was produced with the immunoSEQ multiplex PCR assay. For the multiplex PCR, a mixture combining 60 forward primers for TCR Vbeta segments and 13 reverse primers for TCR Jbeta segments was used. The CDR3 region of rearranged TCR beta genes was amplified from genomic DNA with a multiplex PCR assay. The Illumina HiSeq System was used to sequence the amplified TCR beta libraries as 87-base-pair reads. The original pipeline was this. A later analysis tallied roughly 76 million unique TCR beta chains across the 550 to 850 repertoires, and about 10 million of those chains were shared by two or more donors. Raw reads were error-corrected and collapsed into unique sequences by a nearest-neighbor algorithm in which closely related sequences were merged to remove PCR and sequencing errors. To assign V, D and J gene segments, CDR3 sequences were aligned to IMGT reference sequences. For a sequence to be retained, at least a six-nucleotide match to both a V gene segment and a J gene segment was required. Rearrangements were called productive when the CDR3 lacked stop codons and stayed in frame with V and J; all others were non-productive. Following IMGT convention, CDR3 was defined as the stretch from the second conserved V-encoded cysteine up to the conserved J-encoded phenylalanine. In an earlier analysis of more than 550 of the donors, sequences lacking an unambiguous match to a single V gene segment were excluded. In an earlier analysis of 450 to 700 of the donors, V segments were called functional above 56.7% productive rearrangements and were called segregating when the between-donor standard deviation exceeded 5%. To diagnose cytomegalovirus status from the catalog of TCR beta chain sequences, a statistical classification framework was built. In a later analysis, V and J genes were assigned by comparing TCR nucleotide sequences against IMGT/GENE-DB human TR gene sequences. In a later analysis, CDR3 sequences and most-parsimonious VDJ recombination scenarios were assigned using the TCRdist pipeline. In a later analysis, each TCR beta chain was defined by its CDR3 amino acid sequence together with its V-gene family, and reads without a unique V-gene family were excluded. As a way to deal with suspected cross-contamination and a sequencing artifact, a later analysis dropped 450 to 600 nucleotide sequences that were highly shared and had low generation probability. For each public chain, a later analysis derived a clonal expansion index from normalized ranks of inferred template counts within each repertoire. In a later analysis, generation probabilities were computed with a VDJ recombination model fitted to out-of-frame rearrangements, and the resulting probabilities were checked against IGoR. In a later analysis, hypergeometric tests were used to score TCR-TCR, TCR-HLA and TCR-CMV co-occurrence, with a repertoire-size bias correction applied to TCR pairs. False discovery rates were estimated in a later analysis by permuting HLA or CMV assignments 20 times. A later analysis grouped co-occurring TCRs with DBSCAN, adding TCRdist sequence similarity when clustering within HLA-allele-positive subsets. Co-occurrence clustering excluded repertoires with fewer than 30,000 or more than 120,000 public chains, plus five with anomalous nucleotide sharing. TCRdb stores this immuneACCESS table with in-frame sequences only. Part of the clones is absent; in the studies checked, under half of the shortfall reflects unresolved V genes, and no reason is known for the rest. That table is the source of V, J and clone size, and D and trimming were worked out from the DNA. Present in this sample are fewer than 250,000 clones, about 80% of which were seen just once. The ten largest clones represent 3.4% of the sample.

V is cut by 5 bases and J by 3 bases, and the space between the germline ends is 23 bases. CDR1 and CDR2 were assigned from the germline V gene as LGHNT and FRNRAP. Reading from cysteine to phenylalanine, the CDR3 counts 17 amino acids. The kept DNA is CDR3 alone, 51 bases in frame from the first base. This clone has just one count. The target of this receptor is not known. No much larger clone exists at a distance of one base, and base qualities are not known. The cohort consisted of some 670 healthy bone marrow donors. Cohort members were all nominally healthy when sampled, although unrecorded immune exposures were likely present. The donor tested CMV seropositive, placing the donor among the 289 seropositive members of the cohort. A peripheral blood sample was collected from each donor, and TCR beta sequencing was performed on peripheral blood mononuclear cells. Genomic DNA was extracted from the blood cell samples with the Qiagen DNeasy Blood Extraction Kit.

What the authors observed across the whole study: When HLA alleles, especially DR and DQ, strongly co-occurred, attributing TCR associations to individual alleles was difficult. The classifier was reported to diagnose cytomegalovirus status with high specificity and sensitivity in both the original cohort and the validation cohort. The study listed 150 to 200 TCR beta chains as associated with cytomegalovirus. According to a later analysis, TCR association rates differed among HLA loci, with DRB1 alleles showing the most associated TCRs and HLA-C alleles showing the fewest. The earlier analysis of 587 of the donors excluded fewer than 20 rarely observed V segments, including chromosome 9 orphons, because counts were too low. This cohort had only TCR beta chains sequenced, and the lack of alpha or paired-chain data limited which features could be detected. Because HLA typing was missing for some donors at each locus, association tests included only the typed subset. Most CMV-associated TCR beta chains appeared to be HLA-restricted in a later analysis, and the HLA associations seemed to be driven largely by CMV exposure. In a later analysis, several top co-occurrence clusters were reported to appear linked to parvovirus B19, influenza, CMV and Epstein-Barr virus. According to a later genetic analysis, donors in an Asian-associated ancestry cluster had fewer N-insertions in productive TCRs than the approximately 650-donor mean. While some public TCRs were present in many individuals, most TCR sequences turned up only very rarely across donors. Correlated functional status among segregating V segments might be attributable to linkage disequilibrium, but an unknown experimental factor could not be ruled out. In an earlier analysis of some 500 of the donors, most TCR beta V segments appeared in productive rearrangements about 87% or about 30% of the time, broadly matching IMGT annotations. The 87-base-pair reads could not distinguish some IMGT-functional V segments, including TRBV6-2 and TRBV6-3, so those segments were excluded. Immune exposure information for the cohort was limited to CMV serostatus. In vitro tests confirmed that three of the cytomegalovirus-associated TCR beta chains recognize cytomegalovirus antigens. A further reported finding was that TCR beta sequences accurately predicted the HLA-A and HLA-B alleles for most subjects in the first cohort. A group of highly shared sequence variants was considered likely to be a technical artifact of the sequencing pipeline. A later analysis found that HLA-associated TCR beta chains were more clonally expanded and had lower generation probabilities than equally common non-associated chains. A later genetic analysis associated a missense DCLRE1C variant with V-gene and J-gene trimming of TCR beta chains, and an independent cohort replicated the association. It was suggested by the authors that the approach could potentially be generalized to other disease states and immunological phenotypes. Roughly uniform sequencing depth across donors was assumed in presence/absence analyses, although this assumption may not hold. At a false discovery rate of 0.05, a later analysis linked under 20,000 TCR beta sequences to specific HLA alleles.

Sequenced material: PBMCs. The TCR comes from a man in his forties in good health and CMV-seropositive. This receptor chain uses TRBV12-5 and TRBJ2-7; the D region possibly corresponds to TRBD1 (7 bases align). The DNA reads as follows: TGTGCTAGTGGTACCAGACAGGGCGGAGGGACCTACTACGAGCAGTACTTC. Its protein product is CASGTRQGGGTYYEQYF.